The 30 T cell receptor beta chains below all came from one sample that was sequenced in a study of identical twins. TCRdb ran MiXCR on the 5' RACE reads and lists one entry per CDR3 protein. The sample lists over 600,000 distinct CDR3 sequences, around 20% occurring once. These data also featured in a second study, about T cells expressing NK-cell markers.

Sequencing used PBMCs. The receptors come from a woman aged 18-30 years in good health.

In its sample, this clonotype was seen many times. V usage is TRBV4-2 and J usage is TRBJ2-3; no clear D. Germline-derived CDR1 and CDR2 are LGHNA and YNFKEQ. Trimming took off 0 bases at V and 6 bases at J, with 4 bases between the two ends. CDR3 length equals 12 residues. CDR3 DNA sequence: TGTGCCAGCAGCCAAGAGAGGGATACGCAGTATTTT. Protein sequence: CASSQERDTQYF.

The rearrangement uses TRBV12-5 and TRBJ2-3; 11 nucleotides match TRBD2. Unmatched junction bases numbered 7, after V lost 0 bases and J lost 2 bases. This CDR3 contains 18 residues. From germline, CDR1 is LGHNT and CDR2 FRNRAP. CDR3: CASGLVKLAGAFTDTQYF. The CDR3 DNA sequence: TGTGCTAGTGGTTTGGTAAAACTAGCGGGGGCCTTCACAGATACGCAGTATTTT.

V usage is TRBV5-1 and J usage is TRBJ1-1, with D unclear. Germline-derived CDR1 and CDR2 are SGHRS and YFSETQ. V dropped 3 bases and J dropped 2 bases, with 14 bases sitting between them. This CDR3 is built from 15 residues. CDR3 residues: CASSYTHGPNTEAFF. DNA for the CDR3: TGCGCCAGCAGCTATACTCACGGCCCTAACACTGAAGCTTTCTTT.

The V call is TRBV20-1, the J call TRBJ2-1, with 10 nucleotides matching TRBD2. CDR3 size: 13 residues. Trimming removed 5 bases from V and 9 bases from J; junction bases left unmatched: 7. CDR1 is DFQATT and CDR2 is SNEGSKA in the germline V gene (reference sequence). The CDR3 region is CSAASGSIAEQFF. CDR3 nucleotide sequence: TGCAGTGCTGCTAGCGGGAGTATAGCTGAGCAGTTCTTC.

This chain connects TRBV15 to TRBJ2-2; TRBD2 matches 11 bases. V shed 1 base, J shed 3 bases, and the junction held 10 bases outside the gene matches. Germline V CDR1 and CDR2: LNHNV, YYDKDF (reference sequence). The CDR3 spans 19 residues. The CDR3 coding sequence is TGTGCCACCAGCAGAGGTCGGGATAGCGGGAGGGTATACACCGGGGAGCTGTTTTTT. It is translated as CATSRGRDSGRVYTGELFF.

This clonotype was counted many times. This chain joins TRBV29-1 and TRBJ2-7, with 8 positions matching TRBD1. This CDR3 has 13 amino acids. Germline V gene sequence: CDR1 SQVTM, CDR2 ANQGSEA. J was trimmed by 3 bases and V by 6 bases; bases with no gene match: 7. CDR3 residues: CSVRTGTGYEQYF. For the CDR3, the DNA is TGCAGCGTAAGGACAGGGACGGGCTACGAGCAGTACTTC.

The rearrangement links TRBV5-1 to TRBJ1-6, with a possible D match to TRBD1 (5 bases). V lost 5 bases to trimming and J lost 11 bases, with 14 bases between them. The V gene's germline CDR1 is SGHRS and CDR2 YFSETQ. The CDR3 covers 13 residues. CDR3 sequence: CASRSRVGTPLHF. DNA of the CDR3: TGCGCCAGCAGAAGCAGGGTGGGCACACCCCTCCACTTT.

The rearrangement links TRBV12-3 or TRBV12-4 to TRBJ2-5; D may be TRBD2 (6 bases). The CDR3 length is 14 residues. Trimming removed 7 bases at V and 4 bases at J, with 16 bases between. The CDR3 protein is CASNSPAGGETQYF. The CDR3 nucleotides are TGTGCCAGCAACTCTCCAGCCGGGGGAGAGACCCAGTACTTC.

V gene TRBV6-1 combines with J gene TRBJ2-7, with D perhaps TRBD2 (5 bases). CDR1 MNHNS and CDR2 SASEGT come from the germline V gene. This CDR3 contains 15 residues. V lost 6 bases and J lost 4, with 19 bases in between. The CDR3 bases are TGTGCCAGCAGCGAGGGCGCGTACGGGTCTTACGAGCAGTACTTC. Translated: CASSEGAYGSYEQYF.

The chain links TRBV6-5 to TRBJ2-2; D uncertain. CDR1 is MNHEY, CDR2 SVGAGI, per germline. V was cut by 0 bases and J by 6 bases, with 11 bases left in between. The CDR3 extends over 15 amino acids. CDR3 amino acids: CASSYSTGVAGELFF. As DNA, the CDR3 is TGTGCCAGCAGTTACTCGACTGGGGTCGCCGGGGAGCTGTTTTTT.

In DNA, the CDR3 is TGTGCCAGCAGTTTATCGAGAGAGTACACTCCTTTCACCGGGGAGCTGTTTTTT. Encoded protein: CASSLSREYTPFTGELFF. The V and J genes are TRBV27 and TRBJ2-2; D not certain. This CDR3 spans 18 amino acids. In germline, CDR1 is MNHEY, CDR2 SMNVEV (reference sequence). Trimming removed 0 bases from V and 4 bases from J, with 18 bases in between.

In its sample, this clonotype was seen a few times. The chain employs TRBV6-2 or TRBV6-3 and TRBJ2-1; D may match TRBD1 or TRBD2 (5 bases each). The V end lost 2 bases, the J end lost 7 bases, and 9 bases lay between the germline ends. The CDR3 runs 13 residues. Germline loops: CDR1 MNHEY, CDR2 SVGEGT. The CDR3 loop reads CASSYGGLNEQFF. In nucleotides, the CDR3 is TGTGCCAGCAGTTACGGGGGTTTGAATGAGCAGTTCTTC.

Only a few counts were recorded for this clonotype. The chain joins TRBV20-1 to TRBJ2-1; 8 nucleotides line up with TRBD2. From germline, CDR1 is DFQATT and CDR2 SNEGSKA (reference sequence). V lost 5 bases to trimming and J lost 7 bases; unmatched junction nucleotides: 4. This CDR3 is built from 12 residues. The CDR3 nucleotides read TGCAGTGCTCCGGGACTAGTAAATGAGCAGTTCTTC. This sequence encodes CSAPGLVNEQFF.

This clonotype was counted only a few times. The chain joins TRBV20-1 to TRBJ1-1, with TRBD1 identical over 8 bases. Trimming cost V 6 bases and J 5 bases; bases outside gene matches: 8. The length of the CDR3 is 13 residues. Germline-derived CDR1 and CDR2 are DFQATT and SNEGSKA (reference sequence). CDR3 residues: CSAPRTGWTEAFF. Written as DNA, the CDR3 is TGCAGTGCCCCTAGGACAGGGTGGACTGAAGCTTTCTTT.

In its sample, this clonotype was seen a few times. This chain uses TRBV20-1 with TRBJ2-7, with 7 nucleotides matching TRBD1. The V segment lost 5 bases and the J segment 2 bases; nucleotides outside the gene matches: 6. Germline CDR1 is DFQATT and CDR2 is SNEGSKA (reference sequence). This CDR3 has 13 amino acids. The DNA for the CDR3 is TGCAGTGCTCTGGACGACAGGGCCTACGAGCAGTACTTC. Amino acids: CSALDDRAYEQYF.

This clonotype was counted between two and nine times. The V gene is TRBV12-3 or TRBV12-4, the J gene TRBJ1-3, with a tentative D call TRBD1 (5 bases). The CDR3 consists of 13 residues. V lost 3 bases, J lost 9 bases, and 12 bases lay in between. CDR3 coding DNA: TGTGCCAGCAGTTTGGTTCGGCAGGGCACCATATATTTT. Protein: CASSLVRQGTIYF.

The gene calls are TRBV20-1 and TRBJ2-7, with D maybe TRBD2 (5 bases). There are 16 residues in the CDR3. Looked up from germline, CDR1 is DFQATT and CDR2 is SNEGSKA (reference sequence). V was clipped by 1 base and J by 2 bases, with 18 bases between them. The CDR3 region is CSARVLLAGATYEQYF. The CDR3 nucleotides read TGCAGTGCTAGAGTCCTCCTGGCGGGCGCTACCTACGAGCAGTACTTC.

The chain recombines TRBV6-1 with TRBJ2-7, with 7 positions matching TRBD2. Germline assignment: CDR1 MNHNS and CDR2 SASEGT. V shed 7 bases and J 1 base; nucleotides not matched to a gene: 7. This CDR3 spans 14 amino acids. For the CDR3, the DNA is TGTGCCAGCACACCTTGGGGGGGGTCCTACGAGCAGTACTTC. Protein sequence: CASTPWGGSYEQYF.

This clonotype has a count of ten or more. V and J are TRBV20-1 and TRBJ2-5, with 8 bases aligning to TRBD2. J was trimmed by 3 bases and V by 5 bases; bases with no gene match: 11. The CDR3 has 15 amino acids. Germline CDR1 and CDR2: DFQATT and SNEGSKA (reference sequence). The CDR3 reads CSAPPGGSGKETQYF. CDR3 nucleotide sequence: TGCAGTGCTCCCCCGGGGGGGTCGGGGAAAGAGACCCAGTACTTC.

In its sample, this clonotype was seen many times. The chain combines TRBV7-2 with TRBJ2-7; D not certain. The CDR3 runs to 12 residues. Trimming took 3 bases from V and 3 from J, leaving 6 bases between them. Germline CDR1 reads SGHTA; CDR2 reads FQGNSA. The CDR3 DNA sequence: TGTGCCAGCAGCTTTCCCGGCTACGAGCAGTACTTC. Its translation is CASSFPGYEQYF.

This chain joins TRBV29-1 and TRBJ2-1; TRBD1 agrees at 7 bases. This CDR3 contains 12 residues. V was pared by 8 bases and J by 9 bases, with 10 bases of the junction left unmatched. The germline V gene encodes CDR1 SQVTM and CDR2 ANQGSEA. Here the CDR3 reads CSSRQGVGEQFF. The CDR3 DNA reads TGCAGCTCCCGACAGGGTGTTGGTGAGCAGTTCTTC.

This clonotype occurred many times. The CDR3 sequence is CSARSGRRLADNEQFF. DNA of the CDR3: TGCAGTGCTAGAAGTGGCCGGAGGCTAGCGGACAATGAGCAGTTCTTC. The rearrangement joins TRBV20-1 to TRBJ2-1, with TRBD2 identical over 7 bases. The V segment lost 2 bases and the J segment 5 bases; nucleotides outside the gene matches: 12. CDR3 length: 16 amino acids. Germline assignment: CDR1 DFQATT and CDR2 SNEGSKA (reference sequence).

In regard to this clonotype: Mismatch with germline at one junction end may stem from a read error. The CDR3 region is CASTLHAVYEQYF. The CDR3 DNA follows: TGTGCCAGCACCTTACATGCGGTCTACGAGCAGTACTTC. V is TRBV7-9 and J is TRBJ2-7; no clear D. The germline V gene encodes CDR1 SEHNR and CDR2 FQNEAQ (reference sequence). This CDR3 is 13 amino acids long. The variable domain in full, completed from reference TRBV7-9 and TRBJ2-7, reads DTGVSQNPRHKITKRGQNVTFRCDPISEHNRLYWYRQTLGQGPEFLTYFQNEAQLEKSRLLSDRFSAERPKGSFSTLEIQRTEQGDSAMYLCASTLHAVYEQYFGPGTRLTVT.

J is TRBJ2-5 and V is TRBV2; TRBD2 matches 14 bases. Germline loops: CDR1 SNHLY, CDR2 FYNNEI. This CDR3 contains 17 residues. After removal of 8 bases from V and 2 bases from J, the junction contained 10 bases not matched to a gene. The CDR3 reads CASRLRTSGGRQETQYF. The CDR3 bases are TGTGCCAGCCGCCTTCGGACTAGCGGGGGGCGACAAGAGACCCAGTACTTC.

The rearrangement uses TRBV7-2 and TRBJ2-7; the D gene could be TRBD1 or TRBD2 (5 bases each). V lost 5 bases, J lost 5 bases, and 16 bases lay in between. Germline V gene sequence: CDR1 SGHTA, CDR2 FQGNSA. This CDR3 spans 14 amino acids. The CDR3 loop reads CASSPQELVNEQYF. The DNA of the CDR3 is TGTGCCAGCAGCCCACAGGAACTAGTAAACGAGCAGTACTTC. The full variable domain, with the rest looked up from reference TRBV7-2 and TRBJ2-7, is GAGVSQSPSNKVTEKGKDVELRCDPISGHTALYWYRQSLGQGLEFLIYFQGNSAPDKSGLPSDRFSAERTGGSVSTLTIQRTQQEDSAVYLCASSPQELVNEQYFGPGTRLTVT.

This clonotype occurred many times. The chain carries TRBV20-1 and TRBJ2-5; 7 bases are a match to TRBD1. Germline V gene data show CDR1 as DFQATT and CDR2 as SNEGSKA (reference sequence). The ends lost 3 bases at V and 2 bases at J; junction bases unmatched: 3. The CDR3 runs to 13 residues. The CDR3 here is CSASTGVQETQYF. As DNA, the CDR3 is TGCAGTGCTAGCACAGGGGTACAAGAGACCCAGTACTTC.

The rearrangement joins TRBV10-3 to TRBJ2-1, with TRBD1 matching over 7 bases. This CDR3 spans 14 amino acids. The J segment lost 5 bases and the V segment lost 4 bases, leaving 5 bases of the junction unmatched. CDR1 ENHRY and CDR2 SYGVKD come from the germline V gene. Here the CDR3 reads CAISGQGVHNEQFF. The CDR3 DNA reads TGTGCCATCAGTGGTCAGGGGGTCCACAATGAGCAGTTCTTC.

For the CDR3, the DNA is TGTGCCAGCAGTTACTCAACAGCGGCTTATATTAGCAATCAGCCCCAGCATTTT. Translated: CASSYSTAAYISNQPQHF. The chain recombines TRBV6-2 or TRBV6-3 with TRBJ1-5; D gene uncertain. Germline V gene lookup returns CDR1 MNHEY and CDR2 SVGEGT. The CDR3 covers 18 residues. V was trimmed by 0 bases and J by 0 bases, leaving 15 bases between them.

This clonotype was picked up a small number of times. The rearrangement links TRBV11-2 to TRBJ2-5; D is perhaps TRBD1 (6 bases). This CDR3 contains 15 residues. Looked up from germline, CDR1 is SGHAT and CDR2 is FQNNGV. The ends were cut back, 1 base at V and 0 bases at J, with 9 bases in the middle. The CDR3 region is CASSLVGGDQETQYF. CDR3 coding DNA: TGTGCCAGCAGCTTAGTTGGGGGCGACCAAGAGACCCAGTACTTC.

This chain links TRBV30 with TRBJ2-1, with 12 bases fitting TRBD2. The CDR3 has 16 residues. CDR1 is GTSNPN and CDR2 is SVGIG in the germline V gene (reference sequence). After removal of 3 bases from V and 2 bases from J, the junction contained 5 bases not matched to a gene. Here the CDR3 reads CAWRPSGRATYNEQFF. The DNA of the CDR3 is TGTGCCTGGAGACCTAGCGGGAGGGCAACCTACAATGAGCAGTTCTTC.